This TCR beta chain came from a study of neurological immune-mediated disorders. Study outcomes and limitations: Subjects shared no identical expanded-clone CDR3 amino acid sequences, suggesting private TCR-beta repertoires in all groups.

Via MiXCR, TCRdb re-called the 5' RACE reads, giving one row per CDR3 protein. The sample shows roughly 50,000 distinct CDR3 sequences, about 23% of them seen only once. PBMCs numbering 2 million and stored at -80 C yielded the unsorted libraries. The CDR3 covers 12 residues. Trimming removed 5 bases from V and 9 bases from J, with 12 bases in between. CDR1 and CDR2 (germline): KGHSH, LQKENI. In the case of this clonotype: Its antigen is not identified.

The TCR was taken from a woman in her seventies in good health. The sequencing input was PBMCs. The chain links TRBV18 to TRBJ2-3; a weak D match, TRBD1 (6 bases). CDR3 nucleotide sequence: TGTGCCAGCTCAGAATCAGGGGAGACGCAGTATTTT. Protein product: CASSESGETQYF.